This T cell receptor beta chain derives from a study of blood T cell repertoires in COVID-19. Method: immunoSEQ multiplex PCR; TCRdb's copy keeps in-frame clones and lacks some. This sample carries about 58,000 clones, about 87% of them seen once, and the ten largest clones take roughly 1.4%. The CDR3 runs 16 residues. V lost 3 bases and J lost 6; bases outside the gene matches: 10. CDR1 KGHSH and CDR2 LQKENI come from the germline V gene. This chain connects TRBV18 to TRBJ2-7; TRBD1 agrees at 11 bases. The sequencing sample was made of peripheral blood. The receptor was derived from a man aged 55 to 70 with acute or convalescent COVID-19. In DNA form, the CDR3 reads TGTGCCAGCTCACCTACCTTAGGACAGGGGGCGCGCGAGCAGTACTTC. Its translation: CASSPTLGQGAREQYF. The full variable domain, with the rest looked up from reference TRBV18 and TRBJ2-7, is NAGVMQNPRHLVRRRGQEARLRCSPMKGHSHVYWYRQLPEEGLKFMVYLQKENIIDESGMPKERFSAEFPKEGPSILRIQQVVRGDSAAYFCASSPTLGQGAREQYFGPGTRLTVT.